The entry below gives a single T cell receptor (beta chain) sequence along with its context. A few counts support this clone. Its specific antigen is unknown. No per-base quality is available; no much larger clone lies one base away. The data belong to a study of cytomegalovirus exposure and HLA in healthy donors (TCRdb year 2017). As for the study more broadly: In an earlier analysis of approximately 500 of the donors, 276 Gb of sequence data and 117 million unique TCR beta sequences from about 179 million T cells were reported. Roughly 310 gigabases of sequencing data and approximately 85 million unique TCR sequences were included in an early release covering around 650 HLA-typed donors. The genetic ancestry cluster associated with self-reported Caucasian donors included roughly four fifths of the 398 genotyped donors. The study aimed to test whether signatures of past pathogen exposure could be identified by cataloging public T cell receptors. The T cell repertoires of 700 or so subjects were profiled by immunosequencing and related to cytomegalovirus serostatus. Besides the first cohort of hundreds of subjects, a separate validation cohort made up of 120 different subjects was used. High-throughput TCR immunosequencing, statistical association of individual TCRs with disease status, and machine learning were combined to predict cytomegalovirus infection status. A later analysis re-analyzed previously published TCR beta repertoires from several hundred donors and added high-resolution HLA genotyping to study TCR occurrence patterns. The later analysis used no new phenotypic data to find candidate immune exposures, relying instead on TCR beta sequences and their occurrence across donors. An earlier analysis of 500 to 750 of the donors applied high-throughput TCR beta sequencing to assess whether each TCR beta V gene segment acted as functional or pseudogenic. Donor age, sex, ethnicity and CMV serostatus were compiled alongside the repertoire data. Genome-wide SNP genotypes for about 55% of the 666 donors were used in a later genetic analysis, which treated that subset as a discovery cohort. Every discovery cohort repertoire had been produced on one sequencing platform. Both class I and class II loci were covered by HLA typing, at four-digit resolution. The number of donors typed differed by locus, with roughly 620-640 for A, B, C, DRB1 and DQB1, over 500 for DQA1, 600 to 610 for DPA1, and some 440 for DPB1. A few DR-DQ haplotypes were handled as single units for association and clustering because linkage in the cohort was strong. On average, around 240,000 unique TCR beta nucleotide sequences were sequenced per donor among a few hundred genotyped donors of the cohort, with around 19% of those sequences being non-productive.

The library was produced with the immunoSEQ multiplex PCR assay. For the multiplex PCR, a mixture combining 60 forward primers for TCR Vbeta segments and 13 reverse primers for TCR Jbeta segments was used. A multiplex PCR assay on genomic DNA amplified the CDR3 region of rearranged TCR beta genes. Amplified TCR beta libraries were sequenced as 87-base-pair reads on the Illumina HiSeq System. Per the original workflow: Across the roughly 670 repertoires, a later analysis counted approximately 75 million unique TCR beta chains, roughly 11 million of which were shared by at least two donors. To remove PCR and sequencing errors, raw reads were error-corrected and collapsed into unique sequences using a nearest-neighbor algorithm that merged closely related sequences. To assign V, D and J gene segments, CDR3 sequences were aligned to IMGT reference sequences. For a sequence to be retained, at least a six-nucleotide match to both a V gene segment and a J gene segment was required. A rearrangement was called productive if the CDR3 had no stop codons and remained in frame with V and J, and every other rearrangement was called non-productive. Following IMGT convention, CDR3 was defined as the stretch from the second conserved V-encoded cysteine to the conserved J-encoded phenylalanine. The earlier analysis of about 640 of the donors excluded any sequence lacking an unambiguous match to a single V gene segment. In an earlier analysis of a few hundred of the donors, V segments were called functional above 56.7% productive rearrangements and were called segregating when the between-donor standard deviation exceeded 5%. To diagnose cytomegalovirus status from the catalog of TCR beta chain sequences, a statistical classification framework was built. A later analysis assigned V and J genes by comparing TCR nucleotide sequences with IMGT/GENE-DB human TR gene sequences. In a later analysis, CDR3 sequences and most-parsimonious VDJ recombination scenarios were assigned using the TCRdist pipeline. In a later analysis, each TCR beta chain was defined by its CDR3 amino acid sequence together with its V-gene family, and reads lacking a unique V-gene family were excluded. As a way to deal with suspected cross-contamination and a sequencing artifact, a later analysis dropped approximately 590 nucleotide sequences that were highly shared and had low generation probability. In a later analysis, a clonal expansion index was calculated for each public chain from normalized within-repertoire ranks of inferred template counts. A later analysis computed generation probabilities with a VDJ recombination model fitted to out-of-frame rearrangements, and checked the results against IGoR. Hypergeometric tests were used in a later analysis to score TCR-TCR, TCR-HLA and TCR-CMV co-occurrence, with a repertoire-size bias correction applied to the TCR pairs. False discovery rates were estimated in a later analysis by permuting HLA or CMV assignments 20 times. In a later analysis, co-occurring TCRs were grouped using DBSCAN, and TCRdist sequence similarity was added for clustering within HLA-allele-positive subsets. Repertoires with fewer than 30,000 or more than 120,000 public chains, plus five repertoires with anomalous nucleotide sharing, were excluded from co-occurrence clustering. TCRdb provides this immuneACCESS table in a form limited to in-frame rearrangements. Some clones are lacking; in checked studies, under half of them reflect an unresolved V gene, and why the rest are absent is not known. That table is the source of V, J and clone size, and D and trimming were worked out from the DNA. The sample data list about 180,000 clones, and roughly 79% of these were observed just once. 4.9% of the sample is held by the ten biggest clonotypes.

The cohort consisted of 650 to 850 healthy bone marrow donors. At the time of sampling, every cohort member was nominally healthy, though immune exposures that went unrecorded were likely present. The donor was CMV seropositive and was included in the group of 250 to 300 seropositive cohort members. Every donor gave a peripheral blood sample, and the peripheral blood mononuclear cells from that sample were used for TCR beta sequencing. The Qiagen DNeasy Blood Extraction Kit was used to extract genomic DNA from the blood cell samples. Here is what the overall study found, with its caveats: Most TCR sequences were seen in very few donors, while some public TCRs were found in many individuals. An association between a missense DCLRE1C variant and V-gene and J-gene trimming of TCR beta chains was found in a later genetic analysis and replicated in an independent cohort. The sequencing pipeline was judged likely to have produced a cluster of highly shared sequence variants as a technical artifact. Some IMGT-functional V segments, including TRBV6-2 and TRBV6-3, could not be told apart with the 87-base-pair reads, so those segments were excluded. The presence/absence analyses assumed that sequencing depth was roughly uniform across donors, and that assumption may not be true. In a later analysis, the rate of TCR association differed among HLA loci, with DRB1 alleles having the most associated TCRs and HLA-C alleles having the fewest. Only TCR beta chains were sequenced in this cohort, and the absence of alpha or paired-chain data limited detectable features. The authors suggested that the approach could potentially be generalized to other disease states and immunological phenotypes. Compared with the roughly 600-donor mean, donors in an Asian-associated ancestry cluster had fewer N-insertions in productive TCRs, according to a later genetic analysis. Because HLA typing was missing for some donors at each locus, association tests included only the typed subset. Strong co-occurrence of HLA alleles, especially DR and DQ, made assigning TCR associations to individual alleles difficult. In an earlier analysis of approximately 590 of the donors, most TCR beta V segments appeared in productive rearrangements about 90% or about 30% of the time, broadly matching IMGT annotations. Linkage disequilibrium might explain the correlated functional status among segregating V segments, but an unknown experimental factor could not be excluded. A later analysis reported that several top co-occurrence clusters appeared linked to parvovirus B19, influenza, CMV and Epstein-Barr virus. A further reported finding was that TCR beta sequences accurately predicted the HLA-A and HLA-B alleles for most subjects in the first cohort. Specific HLA alleles were associated with around 18,000 TCR beta sequences at a false discovery rate of 0.05 in a later analysis. In vitro tests confirmed that a few of the cytomegalovirus-associated TCR beta chains recognize cytomegalovirus antigens. CMV serostatus was the only immune exposure information available for the cohort. The earlier analysis of 587 of the donors excluded about 16 rarely observed V segments, including chromosome 9 orphons, because counts were too low. A later analysis found that HLA-associated TCR beta chains were more clonally expanded and had lower generation probabilities than equally common non-associated chains. A later analysis found that most CMV-associated TCR beta chains appeared HLA-restricted, with HLA associations seemingly driven largely by CMV exposure. In the study, around 160 TCR beta chains were listed as associated with cytomegalovirus. The classifier was reported to diagnose cytomegalovirus status with high specificity and sensitivity in both the original cohort and the validation cohort.

CDR1 and CDR2, looked up from the germline V gene, are MNHNS and SASEGT. Counted from cysteine to phenylalanine, this CDR3 has 14 amino acids. The read is trimmed to its CDR3 DNA, 42 bases read in frame from base 1. The germline ends are 9 bases apart after V is trimmed by 6 bases and J by 3 bases. This TCR was sampled from a woman younger than 30 in good health and CMV-seropositive. The V and J segments used are TRBV6-1 and TRBJ2-6; the D gene remains uncertain. Sequenced sample: PBMCs. The CDR3 protein: CASRGSGGANVLTF. DNA sequence: TGTGCCAGCAGGGGTTCGGGTGGGGCCAACGTCCTGACTTTC.